This T cell receptor beta chain was captured by sequencing in a study of blood T cell repertoires in COVID-19 (dated by TCRdb to about 2020). Context from the whole study: Samples covering the acute and convalescent phases of COVID-19 were provided by collaborators in the United States, Italy and Spain. The prospective study material was composed of cDNA or gDNA derived from T cells, B-cell-depleted T cells, or PBMCs. Deeply sampled blood TCRbeta repertoires from subjects exposed to, actively infected with, or recovered from COVID-19 were included in the dataset. A freely available public database, intended as a resource for researchers studying the immune response to SARS-CoV-2, is where the repertoires were released. The samples were drawn from two sources: the first 160 participants of the ongoing ImmuneRACE study, and 1,200 or so subjects contributed by 6 global collaborators. Sample metadata almost always included a de-identified subject ID, COVID-19 status, age in years and sex. Where HLA class I and class II types were available, the types were taken from metadata supplied by the sample provider, not from assay-based typing.

The research as a whole found: The quantity of clinical and demographic metadata differed by source and by participant and was supplied without curation.

The germline ends are 9 bases apart after V is trimmed by 0 bases and J by 7 bases. CDR1 and CDR2 (LNHNV, YYDKDF) derive from the germline V gene (reference sequence). The CDR3 contains 14 residues, cysteine and phenylalanine counted. Of all the DNA, just the CDR3 is kept, 42 bases in frame from base 1. Notes on this clone: The antigen it recognizes is unknown. No much larger clonotype is one base removed from it; base qualities were not supplied.

Each collaborating institution followed its own protocols to collect whole blood in K2EDTA tubes. Collaborator samples were shipped for TCRbeta analysis as frozen whole blood, isolated PBMCs, or DNA extracted from either sample type. TCRbeta CDR3 regions were amplified from genomic DNA by means of the immunoSEQ Assay, a bias-controlled multiplex PCR. As for the original processing: The number of nucleated cells in each sample was estimated from the amplification of reference gene primers within the assay. To quantify the absolute abundance of each unique TCRbeta CDR3 rearrangement, sequence reads were collapsed and filtered. For each sample, productive Simpson clonality was calculated as the square root of Simpson's diversity index over productive rearrangements. The clones in this table, taken by TCRdb from immuneACCESS, are in-frame only. Not every clone is retained; where verified, under half of the shortfall comes from an unresolved V gene, and the cause of the rest is unknown. D and trimming come from the DNA, and the V and J calls and clone size come from that table. A total of 250,000 to 300,000 clones appear in this sample, 70% to 75% of them only once. In total, the top ten clones hold about 3.5% of the sample.

The clonotype originates from a woman of 80 years or more with acute or convalescent COVID-19. Sequencing used peripheral blood. The rearrangement combines TRBV15 with TRBJ1-4; confidence is insufficient to name the D gene. CDR3 sequence: CATSRDSVFEKLFF. The DNA sequence is TGTGCCACCAGCAGAGATTCGGTTTTTGAAAAACTGTTTTTT.